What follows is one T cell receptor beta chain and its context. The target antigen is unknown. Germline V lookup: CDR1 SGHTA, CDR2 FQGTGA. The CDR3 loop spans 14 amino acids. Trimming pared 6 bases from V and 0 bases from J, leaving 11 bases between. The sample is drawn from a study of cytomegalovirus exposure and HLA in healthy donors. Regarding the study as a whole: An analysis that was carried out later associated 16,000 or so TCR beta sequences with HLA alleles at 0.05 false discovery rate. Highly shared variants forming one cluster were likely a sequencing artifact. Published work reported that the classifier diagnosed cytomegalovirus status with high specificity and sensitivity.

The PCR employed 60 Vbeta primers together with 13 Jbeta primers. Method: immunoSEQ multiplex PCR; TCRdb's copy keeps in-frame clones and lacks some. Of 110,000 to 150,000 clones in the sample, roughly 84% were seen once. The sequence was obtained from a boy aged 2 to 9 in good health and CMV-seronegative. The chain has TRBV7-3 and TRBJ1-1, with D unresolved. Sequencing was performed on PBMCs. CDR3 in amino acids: CASRSSLMNTEAFF. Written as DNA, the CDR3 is TGTGCCAGCAGGTCTTCTCTAATGAACACTGAAGCTTTCTTT.